This T cell receptor (beta chain) was observed in a study of blood T cell repertoires in COVID-19. For the study at large: T cells, B-cell-depleted T cells, or PBMCs provided the cDNA or gDNA that served as material.

Germline V gives CDR1 LNHDA, CDR2 SQIVND (reference sequence). CDR3 length: 17 amino acids. J was trimmed by 5 bases and V by 1 base; bases with no gene match: 5. Methods used by the authors: From reference gene primer amplification, estimates of nucleated cell counts were derived. Only in-frame clones appear in the TCRdb table, and some are missing; sequencing was by immunoSEQ multiplex PCR. Clone size and the V and J calls come from that table; the DNA yielded D and trimming. This table has about 24,000 clones, roughly 87% appearing once. This clonotype was sampled from a human donor in a cohort sampled during active COVID-19. Sample: peripheral blood. The chain recombines TRBV19 with TRBJ2-1; 13 bases align to TRBD2. As DNA, the CDR3 is TGTGCCAGTAGTATAGCCGGGACTAGCGGGAATAACAATGAGCAGTTCTTC. Amino acids: CASSIAGTSGNNNEQFF.